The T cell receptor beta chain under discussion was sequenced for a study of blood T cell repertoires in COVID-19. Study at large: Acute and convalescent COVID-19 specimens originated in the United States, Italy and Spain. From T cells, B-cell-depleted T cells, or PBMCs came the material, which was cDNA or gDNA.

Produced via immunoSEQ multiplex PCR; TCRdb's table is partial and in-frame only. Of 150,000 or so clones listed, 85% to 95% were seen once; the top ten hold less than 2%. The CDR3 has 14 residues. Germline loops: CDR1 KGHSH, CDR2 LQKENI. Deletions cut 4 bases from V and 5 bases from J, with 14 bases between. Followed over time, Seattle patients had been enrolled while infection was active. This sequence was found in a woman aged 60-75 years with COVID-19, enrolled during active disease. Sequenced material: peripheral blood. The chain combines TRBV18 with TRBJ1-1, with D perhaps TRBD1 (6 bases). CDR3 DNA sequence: TGTGCCAGCTCACGTACATCACAGGGAACTGAAGCTTTCTTT. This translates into CASSRTSQGTEAFF.